The present T cell receptor (beta chain) was sequenced within a study of T cell responses to AZD1222 COVID-19 vaccine. Notes on this clone: Its antigen remains unknown.

The protocol was immunoSEQ multiplex PCR, while the TCRdb copy is restricted to in-frame clones and leaves out a portion. The data contain fewer than 120,000 clones, 80% to 95% of them singletons. V lost 6 bases to trimming and J lost 5 bases; unmatched junction nucleotides: 8. From germline, CDR1 is SNHLY and CDR2 FYNNEI. The CDR3 consists of 14 residues. Findings of the study overall: Donors, mostly white British, included more females; clonal diversity was possibly underestimated. The study identified only a handful of AZD1222 recipients as seropositive at baseline.

This sequence joins TRBV2 and TRBJ1-2; 8 bases align to TRBD1. Specimen: peripheral blood, collected 28 days after the second AZD1222 dose. This receptor was taken from an adult who received the AZD1222 COVID-19 vaccine. CDR3 sequence (DNA): TGTGCCAGCAGGGGCCGGACAGGGTTGTATGGCTACACCTTC. Its protein product is CASRGRTGLYGYTF.